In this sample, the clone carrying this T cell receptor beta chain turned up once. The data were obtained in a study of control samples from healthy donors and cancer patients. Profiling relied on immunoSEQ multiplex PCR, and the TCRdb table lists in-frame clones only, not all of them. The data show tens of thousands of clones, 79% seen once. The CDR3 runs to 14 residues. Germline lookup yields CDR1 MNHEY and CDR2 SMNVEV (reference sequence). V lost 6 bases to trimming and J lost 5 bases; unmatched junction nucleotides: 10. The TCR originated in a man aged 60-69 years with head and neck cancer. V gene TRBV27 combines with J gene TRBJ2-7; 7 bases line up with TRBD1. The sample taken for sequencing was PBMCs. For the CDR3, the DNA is TGTGCCAGCAGACAGACAGGGATTTTCCACGAGCAGTACTTC. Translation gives CASRQTGIFHEQYF.